These 5 T cell receptor beta chains share one sample of origin, sequenced in a study of blood T cell repertoires in COVID-19 (dated by TCRdb to 2020 to 2021). Library preparation employed the immunoSEQ multiplex PCR assay. In TCRdb, the immuneACCESS table is reduced to in-frame sequences with V and J assigned. These tables do not hold every clone; where another copy was compared, an unresolved V gene accounts for under half, and the others remain unexplained. The table for this sample lists around 40,000 clones; about 94% of them were counted only once. The ten largest make up approximately 3.7% of the sample. The source material was peripheral blood. The receptors were sampled from a human donor with active COVID-19. The donor label of this sample is uncertain.

The chain combines TRBV3-1 (or the pseudogene TRBV3-2) with TRBJ2-1, with 15 bases lining up with TRBD2. The V and J ends lost 6 bases and 9 bases, in that order; junction bases with no gene match: 12. CDR3 length: 17 amino acids. CDR1 and CDR2 (germline): LGHDT, YNNKEL (reference sequence). The CDR3 DNA follows: TGTGCCAGCAGTTTCGGACTAGCGGGAGGGAGTAGGGGTGAGCAGTTCTTC. Translation gives CASSFGLAGGSRGEQFF.

This clone occurred once. The chain links TRBV29-1 to TRBJ1-1, with no clear D. V was pared by 1 base and J by 3 bases, with 9 bases between. CDR3 length equals 13 residues. CDR1 is SQVTM, CDR2 ANQGSEA, per germline. The CDR3: CSVEVGRDTEAFF. Written as DNA, the CDR3 is TGCAGCGTTGAAGTGGGCCGCGACACTGAAGCTTTCTTT.

The V call is TRBV7-9, the J call TRBJ1-4; 11 nucleotides match TRBD1. Germline CDR1 is SEHNR and CDR2 is FQNEAQ (reference sequence). V lost 4 bases to trimming and J lost 10 bases; unmatched junction nucleotides: 8. This CDR3 spans 15 amino acids. CDR3 nucleotide sequence: TGTGCCAGCAGCTCTCTTCGGGACAGGGGGGGAAAACTGTTTTTT. This gives the protein CASSSLRDRGGKLFF.

This chain links TRBV11-2 with TRBJ2-7; TRBD1 matches 7 bases. The CDR3 covers 15 residues. The V segment lost 0 bases and the J segment 2 bases; nucleotides outside the gene matches: 4. From germline, CDR1 is SGHAT and CDR2 FQNNGV. The CDR3 here is CASSLDRDRTYEQYF. The CDR3 DNA reads TGTGCCAGCAGCTTAGACCGGGACAGAACCTACGAGCAGTACTTC.

In this sample, this clone turned up once. CDR3 residues: CASSPRTRDREETQYF. CDR3 bases: TGTGCCAGCAGCCCCCGGACACGGGACAGGGAGGAGACCCAGTACTTC. V gene TRBV9 combines with J gene TRBJ2-5; 9 bases align to TRBD1. V shed 4 bases and J 5 bases; nucleotides not matched to a gene: 12. CDR1 is SGDLS, CDR2 YYNGEE, per germline. The CDR3 is 16 residues long. Full variable domain (rest looked up from reference TRBV9 and TRBJ2-5): DSGVTQTPKHLITATGQRVTLRCSPRSGDLSVYWYQQSLDQGLQFLIQYYNGEERAKGNILERFSAQQFPDLHSELNLSSLELGDSALYFCASSPRTRDREETQYFGPGTRLLVL.